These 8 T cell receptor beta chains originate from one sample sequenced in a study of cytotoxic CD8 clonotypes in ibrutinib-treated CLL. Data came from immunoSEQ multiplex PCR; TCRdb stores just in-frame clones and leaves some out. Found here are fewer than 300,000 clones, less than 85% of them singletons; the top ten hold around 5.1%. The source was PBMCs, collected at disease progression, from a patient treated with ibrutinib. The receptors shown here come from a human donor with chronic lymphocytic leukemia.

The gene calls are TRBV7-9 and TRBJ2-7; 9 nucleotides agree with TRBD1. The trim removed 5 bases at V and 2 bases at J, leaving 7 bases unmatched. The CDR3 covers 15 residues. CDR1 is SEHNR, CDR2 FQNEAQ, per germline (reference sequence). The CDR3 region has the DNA TGTGCCAGCAGCCCCCAAGGGACAGGGCCCTACGAGCAGTACTTC. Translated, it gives CASSPQGTGPYEQYF. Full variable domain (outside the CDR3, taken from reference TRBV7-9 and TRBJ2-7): DTGVSQNPRHKITKRGQNVTFRCDPISEHNRLYWYRQTLGQGPEFLTYFQNEAQLEKSRLLSDRFSAERPKGSFSTLEIQRTEQGDSAMYLCASSPQGTGPYEQYFGPGTRLTVT.

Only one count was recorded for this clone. The CDR3 protein is CASSKQGTPSYEQYF. Written as DNA, the CDR3 is TGTGCCAGCAGCAAACAGGGGACCCCCTCCTACGAGCAGTACTTC. The chain is built from TRBV21-1 and TRBJ2-7; the D segment call TRBD1 is taken from the table without a DNA check. TRBV21-1 is designated a pseudogene. The CDR3 covers 15 residues.

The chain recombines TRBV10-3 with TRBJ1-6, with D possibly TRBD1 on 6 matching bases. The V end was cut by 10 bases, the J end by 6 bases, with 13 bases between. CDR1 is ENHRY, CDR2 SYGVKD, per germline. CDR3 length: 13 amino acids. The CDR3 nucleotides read TGTGCCAGCCAACAGGGTTCTAATTCACCCCTCCACTTT. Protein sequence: CASQQGSNSPLHF.

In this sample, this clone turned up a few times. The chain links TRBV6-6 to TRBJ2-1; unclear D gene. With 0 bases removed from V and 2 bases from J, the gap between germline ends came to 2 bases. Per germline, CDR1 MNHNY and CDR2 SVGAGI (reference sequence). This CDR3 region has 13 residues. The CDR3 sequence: CASSYSAYNEQFF. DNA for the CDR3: TGTGCCAGCAGTTACTCGGCCTACAATGAGCAGTTCTTC.

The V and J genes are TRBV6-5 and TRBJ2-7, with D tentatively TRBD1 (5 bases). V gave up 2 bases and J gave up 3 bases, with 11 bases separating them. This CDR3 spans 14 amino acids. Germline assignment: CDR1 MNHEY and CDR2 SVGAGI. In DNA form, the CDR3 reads TGTGCCAGCAGTTACAGGGGTTTGGTCTACGAGCAGTACTTC. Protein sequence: CASSYRGLVYEQYF.

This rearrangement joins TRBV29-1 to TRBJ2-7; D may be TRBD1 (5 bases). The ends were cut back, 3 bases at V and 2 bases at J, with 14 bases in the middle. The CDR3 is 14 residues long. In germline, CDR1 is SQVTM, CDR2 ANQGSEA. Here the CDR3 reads CSVELLADTYEQYF. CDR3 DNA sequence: TGCAGCGTTGAGCTGTTGGCGGACACCTACGAGCAGTACTTC.

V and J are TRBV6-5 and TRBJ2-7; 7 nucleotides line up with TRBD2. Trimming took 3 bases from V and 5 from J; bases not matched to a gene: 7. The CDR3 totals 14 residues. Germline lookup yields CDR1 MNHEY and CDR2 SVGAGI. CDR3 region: CASSYGSRGDEQYF. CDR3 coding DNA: TGTGCCAGCAGTTATGGTTCTCGGGGGGACGAGCAGTACTTC.

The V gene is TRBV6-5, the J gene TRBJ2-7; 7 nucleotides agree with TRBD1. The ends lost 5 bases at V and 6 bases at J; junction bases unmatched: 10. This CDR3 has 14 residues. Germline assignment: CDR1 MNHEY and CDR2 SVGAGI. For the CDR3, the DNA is TGTGCCAGCAGTCCTCAGACAGGGTTCGCCGAGCAGTACTTC. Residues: CASSPQTGFAEQYF.